The rows below give T cell receptor beta chains drawn from one sample of a study of prognosis after radiotherapy for stage I lung cancer. Each CDR3 protein gets one entry after TCRdb re-called the multiplex PCR reads with MiXCR. The sample has about 20,000 distinct CDR3 sequences, about 40% seen once. The sequences come from PBMCs, collected before or after stereotactic body radiation therapy (not recorded which). The receptor source for this set is a donor of 50 years or more with non-small cell lung cancer. The CDR3 runs from the conserved cysteine through the conserved F or W. A D gene is named only where the DNA matches it firmly. Where a row states a size, it is once, few, many or the class of an expanded clone; other rows omit it.

j_gene: TRBJ2-5
v_gene: TRBV2
d_gene: -
abundance: -
CDR3nt: TGTGCCAGCAGTCCCCAGGGACGAGAGACCCGGTACTTC
CDR3aa: CASSPQGRETRYF

j_gene: TRBJ2-3
v_gene: TRBV28
d_gene: -
abundance: -
CDR3nt: TGTGCCAGCAGCCCACTGGACGATAGCACAGATACGCAGTATTTT
CDR3aa: CASSPLDDSTDTQYF

j_gene: TRBJ2-2
v_gene: TRBV5-6
d_gene: -
abundance: few
CDR3nt: TGTGCCAGCAGCCCCGGCCCGGGGGACACCGGGGAGCTGTTTTTT
CDR3aa: CASSPGPGDTGELFF

j_gene: TRBJ2-1
v_gene: TRBV5-1
d_gene: -
abundance: many
CDR3nt: TGCGCCAGCAGCTTGGCCCGCCTCAGCTCCTACAATGAGCAGTTCTTC
CDR3aa: CASSLARLSSYNEQFF

j_gene: TRBJ2-2
v_gene: TRBV3-1
d_gene: TRBD2
abundance: many
CDR3nt: TGTGCCAGCAGCCAAGAGATCCTGACTAGCGGGAGGGCCCTGAACACCGGGGAGCTGTTTTTT
CDR3aa: CASSQEILTSGRALNTGELFF

j_gene: TRBJ2-7
v_gene: TRBV2
d_gene: TRBD2
abundance: many
CDR3nt: TGTGCCAGCCTCGGCCTAGGACAGGGGCTAGCGGGAGGTATCTCCTACGAGCAGTACTTC
CDR3aa: CASLGLGQGLAGGISYEQYF

j_gene: TRBJ2-5
v_gene: TRBV20-1
d_gene: -
abundance: many
CDR3nt: TGCAGTGCTAAGAATCGGGAGACCCAGTACTTC
CDR3aa: CSAKNRETQYF

j_gene: TRBJ2-1
v_gene: TRBV20-1
d_gene: TRBD2
abundance: -
CDR3nt: TGCAGTAGACTAGCGAAGTCAAACAATGAGCAGTTCTTC
CDR3aa: CSRLAKSNNEQFF

j_gene: TRBJ2-7
v_gene: TRBV30
d_gene: -
abundance: many
CDR3nt: TGTGCCTGGAGTTACAGTAGCTACGAGCAGTACTTC
CDR3aa: CAWSYSSYEQYF

j_gene: TRBJ2-2
v_gene: TRBV7-3
d_gene: -
abundance: -
CDR3nt: TGTGCCAGCGGTCTGGGGAACACCGGGGAGCTGTTTTTT
CDR3aa: CASGLGNTGELFF

j_gene: TRBJ2-3
v_gene: TRBV7-2
d_gene: -
abundance: -
CDR3nt: TGTGCCAGCAGACCCACTGCAGGCTCAGATACGCAGTATTTT
CDR3aa: CASRPTAGSDTQYF

j_gene: TRBJ2-3
v_gene: TRBV7-6
d_gene: -
abundance: -
CDR3nt: TGTGCCAGCAGCAAAGTACTGGGTACAGATACGCAGTATTTT
CDR3aa: CASSKVLGTDTQYF

j_gene: TRBJ2-7
v_gene: TRBV9
d_gene: -
abundance: many
CDR3nt: TGTGCCAGCAGCGTAGGGAGGTTTGGAGAGCAGTACTTC
CDR3aa: CASSVGRFGEQYF

j_gene: TRBJ2-7
v_gene: TRBV3-1
d_gene: TRBD2
abundance: once
CDR3nt: TGTGCCAGCAGCCAAGGGACTAGCGGGGGGTCCTACGAGCAGTACTTC
CDR3aa: CASSQGTSGGSYEQYF

j_gene: TRBJ1-3
v_gene: TRBV9
d_gene: -
abundance: many
CDR3nt: TGTGCCAGCAGCCCCTTTCTGGGGATTTCTGGAAACACCATATATTTT
CDR3aa: CASSPFLGISGNTIYF

j_gene: TRBJ2-7
v_gene: TRBV6-1
d_gene: TRBD2
abundance: -
CDR3nt: TGTGCCAGCAGTACTAAACGGGACTATCGGGACCTATACGAGCAGTACTTC
CDR3aa: CASSTKRDYRDLYEQYF

j_gene: TRBJ2-2
v_gene: TRBV19
d_gene: TRBD2
abundance: -
CDR3nt: TGTGCCAGTACCCCACTCCTAGGTACCGGGAGGCGTCCCGGGGAGCTGTTTTTT
CDR3aa: CASTPLLGTGRRPGELFF

j_gene: TRBJ2-5
v_gene: TRBV7-9
d_gene: TRBD1
abundance: -
CDR3nt: TGTGCCAGCAGCTGGGACCTTAACAGGGGCCGAGAGACCAAGTACTTC
CDR3aa: CASSWDLNRGRETKYF

j_gene: TRBJ2-2
v_gene: TRBV11-3
d_gene: TRBD1
abundance: -
CDR3nt: TGTGCCAGCAACGATACCGGGACAGAGAACACCGGGGAGCTGTTTTTT
CDR3aa: CASNDTGTENTGELFF

j_gene: TRBJ2-1
v_gene: TRBV5-1
d_gene: -
abundance: once
CDR3nt: TGCGCCAGCACCCAAATGTACAGGGAATATGAGCAGTTCTTC
CDR3aa: CASTQMYREYEQFF

j_gene: TRBJ2-3
v_gene: TRBV2
d_gene: TRBD2
abundance: -
CDR3nt: TGTGCCAGCGCTAGCGGACTCACAGATACGCAGTATTTT
CDR3aa: CASASGLTDTQYF

j_gene: TRBJ2-7
v_gene: TRBV19
d_gene: TRBD2
abundance: many
CDR3nt: TGTGCCAGTACTAGCGGAAGAACCTACGAGCAGTACTTC
CDR3aa: CASTSGRTYEQYF

j_gene: TRBJ1-3
v_gene: TRBV30
d_gene: -
abundance: many
CDR3nt: TGTGCCTGGAGTGCCCAGTTCGCCTCCTCTGGAAACACCATATATTTT
CDR3aa: CAWSAQFASSGNTIYF

j_gene: TRBJ1-3
v_gene: TRBV20-1
d_gene: TRBD1
abundance: many
CDR3nt: TGCAGTGCTTTAGCGACCAAGACAGGGAGGGGAAACACCATATATTTT
CDR3aa: CSALATKTGRGNTIYF

j_gene: TRBJ1-6
v_gene: TRBV5-6
d_gene: -
abundance: many
CDR3nt: TGTGCCAGCAGGCTAGCCGGACGGAAAGATTCACCCCTCCACTTT
CDR3aa: CASRLAGRKDSPLHF

j_gene: TRBJ2-7
v_gene: TRBV4-1
d_gene: -
abundance: -
CDR3nt: TGCGCCAGCAGCCTTCCGACGTCCCCCTACGAGCAGTACTTC
CDR3aa: CASSLPTSPYEQYF

j_gene: TRBJ2-5
v_gene: TRBV20-1
d_gene: TRBD1
abundance: many
CDR3nt: TGCAGTGCTAGAGCCCTTGGGACAGATGGAGAGACCCAGTACTTC
CDR3aa: CSARALGTDGETQYF

j_gene: TRBJ1-4
v_gene: TRBV5-1
d_gene: TRBD1
abundance: many
CDR3nt: TGCGCCAGCAAGCAGCTCGGCGACAGGGATGAAAAACTGTTTTTT
CDR3aa: CASKQLGDRDEKLFF

j_gene: TRBJ2-4
v_gene: TRBV30
d_gene: TRBD1
abundance: many
CDR3nt: TGTGCCTGGAGCAGGGGGCGCAGCAACATTCAGTACTTC
CDR3aa: CAWSRGRSNIQYF

j_gene: TRBJ2-3
v_gene: TRBV7-9
d_gene: -
abundance: many
CDR3nt: TGTGCCAGCAGCTTATACCAGAGCACAGATACGCAGTATTTT
CDR3aa: CASSLYQSTDTQYF

j_gene: TRBJ1-5
v_gene: TRBV27
d_gene: -
abundance: once
CDR3nt: TGTGCCAGCAGTTGGAAAGGGGGTAATCAGCCCAAGCATTTT
CDR3aa: CASSWKGGNQPKHF

j_gene: TRBJ1-2
v_gene: TRBV5-4
d_gene: TRBD1
abundance: -
CDR3nt: TGTGCCAGCACCTTAACCGGACAGGGGTATGGCTACACCTTC
CDR3aa: CASTLTGQGYGYTF

j_gene: TRBJ1-1
v_gene: TRBV18
d_gene: TRBD1
abundance: few
CDR3nt: TGTGCCAGCTCCCGCCTGGACAGGACCGTAGGAGACACTGAAGCTTTCTTT
CDR3aa: CASSRLDRTVGDTEAFF

j_gene: TRBJ2-5
v_gene: TRBV28
d_gene: TRBD2
abundance: many
CDR3nt: TGTGCCAGCAGTTCTCTAGCGGACCTCCAAGAGACCCAGTACTTC
CDR3aa: CASSSLADLQETQYF

j_gene: TRBJ2-2
v_gene: TRBV9
d_gene: TRBD1
abundance: -
CDR3nt: TGTGCCAGCGACGCCGGGACAGTTAACACCGGGGAGCTGTTTTTT
CDR3aa: CASDAGTVNTGELFF

j_gene: TRBJ2-7
v_gene: TRBV18
d_gene: -
abundance: many
CDR3nt: TGTGCCAGCTCCATAATTGGTGGAGCTAGCGAGCAGTACTTC
CDR3aa: CASSIIGGASEQYF

j_gene: TRBJ2-1
v_gene: TRBV19
d_gene: -
abundance: many
CDR3nt: TGTGCCAGTAGTATCACGGTTAATGAGCAGTTCTTC
CDR3aa: CASSITVNEQFF

j_gene: TRBJ2-2
v_gene: TRBV27
d_gene: -
abundance: many
CDR3nt: TGTGCCAGCAGTTTACGGGGTTCAAGCACCGGGGAGCTGTTTTTT
CDR3aa: CASSLRGSSTGELFF

j_gene: TRBJ1-5
v_gene: TRBV6-1
d_gene: -
abundance: -
CDR3nt: TGTGCCAGCACATTGGACGGGGGCCTATGGCCCCAGCATTTT
CDR3aa: CASTLDGGLWPQHF

j_gene: TRBJ2-1
v_gene: TRBV7-3
d_gene: -
abundance: -
CDR3nt: TGTGCCAGCAGCTTATATAGCGGTGAGCAGTTCTTC
CDR3aa: CASSLYSGEQFF

j_gene: TRBJ1-4
v_gene: TRBV9
d_gene: -
abundance: many
CDR3nt: TGTGCCAGCAGCGTAGTGCCCGATGGGGCCGAAAAACTGTTTTTT
CDR3aa: CASSVVPDGAEKLFF

j_gene: TRBJ2-1
v_gene: TRBV7-3
d_gene: TRBD2
abundance: many
CDR3nt: TGTGCCAGCAGATCTAGCGGGGGCTCCTACAATGAGCAGTTCTTC
CDR3aa: CASRSSGGSYNEQFF

j_gene: TRBJ2-5
v_gene: TRBV2
d_gene: -
abundance: many
CDR3nt: TGTGCCAGCAGTGAATCCCTCGGGGAGACCCAGTACTTC
CDR3aa: CASSESLGETQYF

j_gene: TRBJ2-7
v_gene: TRBV20-1
d_gene: -
abundance: -
CDR3nt: TGCAGTGCTACCCGAGGAGTAGCCTACGAGCAGTACTTC
CDR3aa: CSATRGVAYEQYF

j_gene: TRBJ2-1
v_gene: TRBV14
d_gene: -
abundance: many
CDR3nt: TGTGCCAGCAGCCAAGCACACTCATTCGGGCAGTTCTTC
CDR3aa: CASSQAHSFGQFF

j_gene: TRBJ2-5
v_gene: TRBV9
d_gene: -
abundance: many
CDR3nt: TGTGCCAGCAGCGTCGACACGGCCTGGGAGACCCAGTACTTC
CDR3aa: CASSVDTAWETQYF

j_gene: TRBJ2-1
v_gene: TRBV12-3/TRBV12-4
d_gene: TRBD2
abundance: few
CDR3nt: TGTGCCAGCAGTTTAGGCACTAGCGGGGTCAATGAGCAGTTCTTC
CDR3aa: CASSLGTSGVNEQFF

j_gene: TRBJ1-6
v_gene: TRBV5-1
d_gene: TRBD1
abundance: many
CDR3nt: TGCGCCAGCAGCTTGGGGACAGGGGGAAATTCACCCCTCCACTTT
CDR3aa: CASSLGTGGNSPLHF

j_gene: TRBJ2-6
v_gene: TRBV13
d_gene: -
abundance: many
CDR3nt: TGTGCCAGCAGCTTAGGCCTGAACAACCGAGCATACTCTGGGGCCAACGTCCTGACTTTC
CDR3aa: CASSLGLNNRAYSGANVLTF

j_gene: TRBJ1-2
v_gene: TRBV4-1
d_gene: TRBD1
abundance: many
CDR3nt: TGCGCCAGCAGCCCGGGACAGATCTATGGCTACACCTTC
CDR3aa: CASSPGQIYGYTF

j_gene: TRBJ1-6
v_gene: TRBV3-1
d_gene: -
abundance: many
CDR3nt: TGTGCCAGCAGCCAAGAGTGGTCACCCCTCCACTTT
CDR3aa: CASSQEWSPLHF

j_gene: TRBJ1-2
v_gene: TRBV6-1
d_gene: TRBD1
abundance: many
CDR3nt: TGTGCCAGCAGAACGGACAGGGGGATTGGCTACACCTTC
CDR3aa: CASRTDRGIGYTF

j_gene: TRBJ2-6
v_gene: TRBV27
d_gene: TRBD1
abundance: -
CDR3nt: TGTGCCAGCAGATCCTGGGACAGGGATCTCTCTGGGGCCAACGTCCTGACTTTC
CDR3aa: CASRSWDRDLSGANVLTF

j_gene: TRBJ1-6
v_gene: TRBV20-1
d_gene: -
abundance: many
CDR3nt: TGCAGTGCTAGAGCGGTAGGCAATTCACCCCTCCACTTT
CDR3aa: CSARAVGNSPLHF

j_gene: TRBJ1-6
v_gene: TRBV7-6
d_gene: TRBD1
abundance: -
CDR3nt: TGTGCCAGCAGATCGACTTACAGGGGAAACAATTCACCCCTCCACTTT
CDR3aa: CASRSTYRGNNSPLHF

j_gene: TRBJ2-7
v_gene: TRBV7-9
d_gene: TRBD1
abundance: large
CDR3nt: TGTGCCAGCAGCCACCGGGACAGGAACTACGAGCAGTACTTC
CDR3aa: CASSHRDRNYEQYF

j_gene: TRBJ2-1
v_gene: TRBV20-1
d_gene: TRBD2
abundance: many
CDR3nt: TGCAGTGCTAGGACTAGCCCCTCGGATGAGCAGTTCTTC
CDR3aa: CSARTSPSDEQFF